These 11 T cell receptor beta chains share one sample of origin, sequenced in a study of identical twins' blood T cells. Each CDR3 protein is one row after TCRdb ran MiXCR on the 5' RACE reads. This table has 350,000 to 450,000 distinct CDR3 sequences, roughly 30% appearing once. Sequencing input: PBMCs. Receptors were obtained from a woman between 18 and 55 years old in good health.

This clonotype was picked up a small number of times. DNA for the CDR3: TGTGCCATCAGTGATGGGTCGGGGGATCAGGGGCAACCCCAGCATTTT. Amino acids: CAISDGSGDQGQPQHF. The chain uses TRBV10-3 and TRBJ1-5; D perhaps matches TRBD1 (6 bases). CDR1 is ENHRY and CDR2 is SYGVKD in the germline V gene. The CDR3 contains 16 residues. Trimming removed 3 bases at V and 10 bases at J, with 22 bases between.

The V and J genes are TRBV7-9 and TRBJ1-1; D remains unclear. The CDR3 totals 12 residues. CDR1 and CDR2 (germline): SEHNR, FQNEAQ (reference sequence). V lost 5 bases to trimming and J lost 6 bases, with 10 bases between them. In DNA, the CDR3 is TGTGCCAGCAGCCCGAAGGGTTCTGAAGCTTTCTTT. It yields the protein CASSPKGSEAFF.

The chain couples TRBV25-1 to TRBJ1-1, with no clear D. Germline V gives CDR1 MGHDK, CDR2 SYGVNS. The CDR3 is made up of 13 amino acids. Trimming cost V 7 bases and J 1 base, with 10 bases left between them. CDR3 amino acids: CASIIGGNTEAFF. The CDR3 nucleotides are TGTGCCAGCATAATAGGAGGGAACACTGAAGCTTTCTTT.

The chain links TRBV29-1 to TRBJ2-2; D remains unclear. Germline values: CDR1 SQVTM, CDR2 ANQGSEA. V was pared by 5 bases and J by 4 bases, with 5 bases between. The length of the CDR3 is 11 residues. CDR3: CSVWGTGELFF. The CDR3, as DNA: TGCAGCGTTTGGGGCACCGGGGAGCTGTTTTTT.

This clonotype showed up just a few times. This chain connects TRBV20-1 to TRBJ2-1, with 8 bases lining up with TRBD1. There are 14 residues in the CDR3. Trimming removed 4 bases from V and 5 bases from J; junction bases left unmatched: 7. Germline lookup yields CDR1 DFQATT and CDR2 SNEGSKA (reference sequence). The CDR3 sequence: CSATPGTGHNEQFF. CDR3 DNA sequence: TGCAGTGCTACGCCCGGGACAGGCCACAATGAGCAGTTCTTC.

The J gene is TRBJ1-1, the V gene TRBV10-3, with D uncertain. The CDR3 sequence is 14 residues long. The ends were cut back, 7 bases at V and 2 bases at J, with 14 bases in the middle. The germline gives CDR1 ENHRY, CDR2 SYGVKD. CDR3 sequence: CAIKGIQLNTEAFF. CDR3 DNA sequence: TGTGCCATCAAGGGAATCCAGCTTAACACTGAAGCTTTCTTT.

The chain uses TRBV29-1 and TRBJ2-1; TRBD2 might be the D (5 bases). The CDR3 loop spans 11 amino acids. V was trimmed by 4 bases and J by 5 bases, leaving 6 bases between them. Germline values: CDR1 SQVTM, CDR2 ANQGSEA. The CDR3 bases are TGCAGCGTTGGGGGAGACAATGAGCAGTTCTTC. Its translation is CSVGGDNEQFF.

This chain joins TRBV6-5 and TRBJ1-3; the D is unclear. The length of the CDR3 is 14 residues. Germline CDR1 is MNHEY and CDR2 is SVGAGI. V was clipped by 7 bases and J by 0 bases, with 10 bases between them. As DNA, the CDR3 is TGTGCCAGCAAACGGACCACCTCTGGAAACACCATATATTTT. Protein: CASKRTTSGNTIYF.

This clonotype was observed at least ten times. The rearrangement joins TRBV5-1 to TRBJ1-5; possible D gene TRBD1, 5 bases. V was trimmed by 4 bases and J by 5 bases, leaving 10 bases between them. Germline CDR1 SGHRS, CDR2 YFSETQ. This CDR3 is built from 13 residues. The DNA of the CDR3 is TGCGCCAGCAGCATCGAGACAGATCAGCCCCAGCATTTT. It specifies CASSIETDQPQHF.

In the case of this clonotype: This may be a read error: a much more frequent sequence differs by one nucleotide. This CDR3 reads CASSQVSLTGTRNEQFF. CDR3 nucleotides: TGTGCCAGCAGCCAAGTATCACTGACAGGGACTCGAAATGAGCAGTTCTTC. V and J are TRBV3-1 and TRBJ2-1; possible D gene TRBD1, 7 bases. There are 17 residues in the CDR3. Germline V gene sequence: CDR1 LGHDT, CDR2 YNNKEL (reference sequence). With 1 base removed from V and 7 bases from J, the gap between germline ends came to 20 bases.

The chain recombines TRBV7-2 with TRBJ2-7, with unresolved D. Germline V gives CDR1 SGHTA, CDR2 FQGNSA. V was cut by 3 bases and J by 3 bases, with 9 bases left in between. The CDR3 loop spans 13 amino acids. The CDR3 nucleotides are TGTGCCAGCAGCTTCAGTCTTATCTACGAGCAGTACTTC. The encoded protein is CASSFSLIYEQYF.